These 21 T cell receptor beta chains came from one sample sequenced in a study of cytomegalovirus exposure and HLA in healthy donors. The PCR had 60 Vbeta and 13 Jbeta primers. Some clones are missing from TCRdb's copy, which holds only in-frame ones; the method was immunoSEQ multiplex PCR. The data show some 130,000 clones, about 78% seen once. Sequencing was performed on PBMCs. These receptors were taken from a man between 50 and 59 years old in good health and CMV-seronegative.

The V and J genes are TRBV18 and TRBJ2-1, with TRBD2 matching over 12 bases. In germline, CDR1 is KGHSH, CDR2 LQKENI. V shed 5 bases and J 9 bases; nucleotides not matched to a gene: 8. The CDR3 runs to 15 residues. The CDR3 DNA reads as TGTGCCAGCTCATCCGGACTAGCGGGATGGGGTGAGCAGTTCTTC. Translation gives CASSSGLAGWGEQFF.

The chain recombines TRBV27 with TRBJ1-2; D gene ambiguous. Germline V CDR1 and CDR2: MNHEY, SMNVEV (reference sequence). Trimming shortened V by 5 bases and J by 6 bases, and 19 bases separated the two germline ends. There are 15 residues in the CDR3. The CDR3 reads CASSPGSDRSHGYTF. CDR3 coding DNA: TGTGCCAGCAGTCCGGGATCGGACCGTTCTCATGGCTACACCTTC.

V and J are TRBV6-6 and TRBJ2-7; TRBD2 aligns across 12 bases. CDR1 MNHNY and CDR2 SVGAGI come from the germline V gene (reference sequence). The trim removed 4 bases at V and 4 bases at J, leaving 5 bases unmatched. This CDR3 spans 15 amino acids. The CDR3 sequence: CASSSGLAGSYEQYF. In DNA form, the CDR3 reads TGTGCCAGCAGTTCGGGACTAGCGGGTTCGTACGAGCAGTACTTC.

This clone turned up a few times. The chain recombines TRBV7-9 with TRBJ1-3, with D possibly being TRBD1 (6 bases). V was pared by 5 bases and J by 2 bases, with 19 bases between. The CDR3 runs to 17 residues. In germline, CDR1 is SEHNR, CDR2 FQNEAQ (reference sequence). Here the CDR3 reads CASSPEARGFTGNTIYF. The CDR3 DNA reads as TGTGCCAGCAGCCCGGAAGCCAGGGGATTCACTGGAAACACCATATATTTT. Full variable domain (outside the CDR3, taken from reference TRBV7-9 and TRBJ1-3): DTGVSQNPRHKITKRGQNVTFRCDPISEHNRLYWYRQTLGQGPEFLTYFQNEAQLEKSRLLSDRFSAERPKGSFSTLEIQRTEQGDSAMYLCASSPEARGFTGNTIYFGEGSWLTVV.

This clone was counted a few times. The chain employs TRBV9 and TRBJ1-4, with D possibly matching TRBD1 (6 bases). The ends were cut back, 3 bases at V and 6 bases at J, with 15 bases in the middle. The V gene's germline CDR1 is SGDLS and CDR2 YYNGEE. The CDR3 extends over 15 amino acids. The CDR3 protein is CASSENRDKHEKLFF. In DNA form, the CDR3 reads TGTGCCAGCAGCGAGAACCGGGACAAACATGAAAAACTGTTTTTT.

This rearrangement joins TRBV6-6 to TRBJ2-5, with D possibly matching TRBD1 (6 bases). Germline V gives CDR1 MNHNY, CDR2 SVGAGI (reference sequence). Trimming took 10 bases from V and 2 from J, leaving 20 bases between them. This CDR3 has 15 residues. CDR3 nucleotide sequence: TGTGCCACCATGGGGGCCTCTAGGGGTCAAGAGACCCAGTACTTC. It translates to CATMGASRGQETQYF.

This CDR3 is CASSSYRAQNYNEQFF. CDR3 nucleotide sequence: TGTGCCAGCAGTTCCTACAGGGCGCAAAATTACAATGAGCAGTTCTTC. The V gene is TRBV27, the J gene TRBJ2-1; D perhaps matches TRBD1 (6 bases). Germline V gene sequence: CDR1 MNHEY, CDR2 SMNVEV (reference sequence). V lost 4 bases to trimming and J lost 4 bases, with 17 bases between them. This CDR3 contains 16 residues.

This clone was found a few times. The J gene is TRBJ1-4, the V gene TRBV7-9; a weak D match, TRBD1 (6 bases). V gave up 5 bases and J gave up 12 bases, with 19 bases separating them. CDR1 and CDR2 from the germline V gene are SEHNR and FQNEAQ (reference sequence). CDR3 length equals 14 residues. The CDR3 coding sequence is TGTGCCAGCAGCGGTGGTGGGACACAAGTAGAACTGTTTTTT. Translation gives CASSGGGTQVELFF.

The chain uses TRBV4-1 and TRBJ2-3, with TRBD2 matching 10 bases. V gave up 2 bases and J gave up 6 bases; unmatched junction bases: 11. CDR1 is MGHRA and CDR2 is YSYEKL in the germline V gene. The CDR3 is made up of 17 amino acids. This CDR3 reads CASSQKTSGTLDDTQYF. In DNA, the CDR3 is TGCGCCAGCAGCCAAAAAACTAGCGGGACTTTGGACGATACGCAGTATTTT.

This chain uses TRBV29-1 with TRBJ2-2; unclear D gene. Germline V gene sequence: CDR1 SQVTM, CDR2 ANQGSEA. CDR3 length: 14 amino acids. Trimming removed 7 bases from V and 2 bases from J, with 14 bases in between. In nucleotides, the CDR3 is TGCAGCGCTAGATACGATCTTAACACCGGGGAGCTGTTTTTT. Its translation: CSARYDLNTGELFF.

The CDR3 protein is CASLDSNSNQPQHF. DNA for the CDR3: TGTGCCAGCCTGGACAGTAATAGCAATCAGCCCCAGCATTTT. The chain is built from TRBV2 and TRBJ1-5; tentatively, D is TRBD1 (6 bases). V was trimmed by 8 bases and J by 0 bases, leaving 11 bases between them. The CDR3 length is 14 residues. CDR1 is SNHLY, CDR2 FYNNEI, per germline.

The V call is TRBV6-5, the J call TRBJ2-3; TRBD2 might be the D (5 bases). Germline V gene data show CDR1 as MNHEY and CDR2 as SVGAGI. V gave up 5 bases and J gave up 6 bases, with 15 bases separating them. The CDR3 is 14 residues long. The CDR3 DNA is TGTGCCAGCAGTCAAAGACTAATCTTGGATACGCAGTATTTT. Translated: CASSQRLILDTQYF.

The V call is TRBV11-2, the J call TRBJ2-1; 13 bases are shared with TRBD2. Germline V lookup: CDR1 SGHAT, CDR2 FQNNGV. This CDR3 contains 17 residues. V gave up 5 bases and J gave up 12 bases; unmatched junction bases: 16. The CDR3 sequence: CASSHTSGRGSFVGQFF. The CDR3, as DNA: TGTGCCAGCAGCCATACTAGCGGGAGGGGATCTTTCGTCGGGCAGTTCTTC.

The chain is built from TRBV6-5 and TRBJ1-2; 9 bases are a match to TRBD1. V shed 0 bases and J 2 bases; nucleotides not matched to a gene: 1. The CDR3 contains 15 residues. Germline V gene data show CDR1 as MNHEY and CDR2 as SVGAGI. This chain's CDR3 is CASSYSTGGNYGYTF. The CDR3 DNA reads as TGTGCCAGCAGTTACTCAACAGGGGGCAACTATGGCTACACCTTC.

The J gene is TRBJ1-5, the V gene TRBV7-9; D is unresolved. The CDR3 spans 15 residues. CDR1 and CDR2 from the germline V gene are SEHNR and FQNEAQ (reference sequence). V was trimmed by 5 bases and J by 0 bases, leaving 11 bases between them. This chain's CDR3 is CASSGRGDSNQPQHF. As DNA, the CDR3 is TGTGCCAGCAGCGGGAGAGGAGATAGCAATCAGCCCCAGCATTTT. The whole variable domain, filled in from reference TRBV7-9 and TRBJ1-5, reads DTGVSQNPRHKITKRGQNVTFRCDPISEHNRLYWYRQTLGQGPEFLTYFQNEAQLEKSRLLSDRFSAERPKGSFSTLEIQRTEQGDSAMYLCASSGRGDSNQPQHFGDGTRLSIL.

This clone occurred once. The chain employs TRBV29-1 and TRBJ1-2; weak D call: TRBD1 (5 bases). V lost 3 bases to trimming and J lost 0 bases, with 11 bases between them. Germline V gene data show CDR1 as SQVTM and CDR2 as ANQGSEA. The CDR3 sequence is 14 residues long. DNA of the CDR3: TGCAGCGTTGACGTCGGGGGTGCTAACTATGGCTACACCTTC. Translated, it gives CSVDVGGANYGYTF.

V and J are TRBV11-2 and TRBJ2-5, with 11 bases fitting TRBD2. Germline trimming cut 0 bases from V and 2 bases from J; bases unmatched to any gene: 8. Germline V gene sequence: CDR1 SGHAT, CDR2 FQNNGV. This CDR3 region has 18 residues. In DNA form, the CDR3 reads TGTGCCAGCAGCTTAGAGCGGCTAGCGGGAGGTCGGCAAGAGACCCAGTACTTC. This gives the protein CASSLERLAGGRQETQYF. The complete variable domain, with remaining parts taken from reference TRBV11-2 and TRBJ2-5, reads EAGVAQSPRYKIIEKRQSVAFWCNPISGHATLYWYQQILGQGPKLLIQFQNNGVVDDSQLPKDRFSAERLKGVDSTLKIQPAKLEDSAVYLCASSLERLAGGRQETQYFGPGTRLLVL.

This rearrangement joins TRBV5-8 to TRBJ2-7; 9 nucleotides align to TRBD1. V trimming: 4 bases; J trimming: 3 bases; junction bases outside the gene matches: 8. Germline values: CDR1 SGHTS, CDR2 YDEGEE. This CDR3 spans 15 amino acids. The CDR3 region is CASSPVQGAGYEQYF. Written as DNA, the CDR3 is TGTGCCAGCAGCCCGGTACAGGGGGCGGGCTACGAGCAGTACTTC. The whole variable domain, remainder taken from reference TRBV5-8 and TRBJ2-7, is EAGVTQSPTHLIKTRGQQATLRCSPISGHTSVYWYQQALGLGLQFLLWYDEGEERNRGNFPPRFSGRQFPNYSSELNVNALELEDSALYLCASSPVQGAGYEQYFGPGTRLTVT.

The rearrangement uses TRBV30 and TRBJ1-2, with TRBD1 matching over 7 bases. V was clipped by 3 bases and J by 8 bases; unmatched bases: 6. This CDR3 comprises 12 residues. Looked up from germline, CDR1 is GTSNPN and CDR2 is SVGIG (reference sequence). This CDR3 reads CAWSRGGGGYTF. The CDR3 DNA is TGTGCCTGGAGCAGAGGGGGCGGCGGCTACACCTTC.

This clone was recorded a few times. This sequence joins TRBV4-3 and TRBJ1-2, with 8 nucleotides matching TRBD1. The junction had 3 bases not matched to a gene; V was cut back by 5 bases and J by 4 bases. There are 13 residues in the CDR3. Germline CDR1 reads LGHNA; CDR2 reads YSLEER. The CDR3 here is CASSADRGYGYTF. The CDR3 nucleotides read TGCGCCAGCAGCGCCGACAGGGGCTATGGCTACACCTTC.

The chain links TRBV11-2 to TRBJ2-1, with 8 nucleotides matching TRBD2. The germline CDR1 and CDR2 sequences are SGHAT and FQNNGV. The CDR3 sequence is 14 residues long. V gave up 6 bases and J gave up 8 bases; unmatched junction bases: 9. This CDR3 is CASSSTSAKDEQFF. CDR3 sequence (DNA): TGTGCCAGCAGTTCGACTAGCGCTAAGGATGAGCAGTTCTTC. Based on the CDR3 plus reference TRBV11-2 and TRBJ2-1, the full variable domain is EAGVAQSPRYKIIEKRQSVAFWCNPISGHATLYWYQQILGQGPKLLIQFQNNGVVDDSQLPKDRFSAERLKGVDSTLKIQPAKLEDSAVYLCASSSTSAKDEQFFGPGTRLTVL.